In this sample, the clone carrying this T cell receptor beta chain turned up many times. Its specificity is unknown. This specimen comes from a study of T cells in Graves' hyperthyroidism and ophthalmopathy. Whole-study results and caveats: Also found in blood were most expanded thyroid clonotypes above 0.001. Prediction of ophthalmopathy progression came a median about 6 months pre-onset.

Exclusion of a patient resulted from uncontrolled infection, other autoimmune disease, pregnancy or lactation. RNA transcripts were the template for amplifying TCR beta CDR3 regions. RT-PCR in the first round (using the HTBI primer set) targeted the TCR CDR3. MiXCR was run by TCRdb on the multiplex PCR reads, yielding one entry per CDR3 protein. The data contain under 450,000 distinct CDR3 sequences, approximately 17% of them singletons. The CDR3 is 16 amino acids. V shed 5 bases and J shed 1 base, with 15 bases lying between them. The chain links TRBV12-3 or TRBV12-4 to TRBJ2-4; D call uncertain. The sequence derives from a woman aged 25 to 39 with Graves' hyperthyroidism that later progressed to Graves' ophthalmopathy. Sequencing was performed on blood. CDR3 protein: CASSTPNLSAKNIQYF. In DNA, the CDR3 is TGTGCCAGCAGTACCCCTAATTTATCTGCCAAAAACATTCAGTACTTC.